Shown below are 23 T cell receptor beta chains from a single sample sequenced in a study of blood T cell repertoires in COVID-19. Sequencing used immunoSEQ multiplex PCR; TCRdb keeps in-frame clones, though not all of them. The table includes about 250,000 clones, around 82% detected once. Specimen: peripheral blood. The receptors shown here come from a woman older than 75 with active or convalescent COVID-19.

The chain is built from TRBV14 and TRBJ1-1; TRBD1 matches 8 bases. CDR1 is SGHDN, CDR2 FVKESK, per germline. The ends lost 0 bases at V and 4 bases at J; junction bases unmatched: 13. The CDR3 runs 18 residues. The DNA for the CDR3 is TGTGCCAGCAGCCAAGATCGGGGGACAGGAGCCTCGAGCACTGAAGCTTTCTTT. Protein: CASSQDRGTGASSTEAFF.

The V gene is TRBV3-1 (or the pseudogene TRBV3-2), the J gene TRBJ1-1; TRBD1 agrees at 9 bases. The CDR3 covers 15 residues. V was pared by 2 bases and J by 2 bases, with 3 bases of the junction left unmatched. From germline, CDR1 is LGHDT and CDR2 YNNKEL (reference sequence). The CDR3, as DNA: TGTGCCAGCAGCCAATGGGACAGGGAAAACACTGAAGCTTTCTTT. Its translation is CASSQWDRENTEAFF.

To note about this clone: Additional DNA sequences in this sample encode the identical CDR3. This chain connects TRBV6-1 to TRBJ1-4; D is unresolved. The CDR3 is 14 residues long. With 0 bases removed from V and 2 bases from J, the gap between germline ends came to 4 bases. Germline lookup yields CDR1 MNHNS and CDR2 SASEGT. The CDR3 reads CASSEARTNEKLFF. Here the CDR3 DNA reads TGTGCCAGCAGTGAAGCGCGGACTAATGAAAAACTGTTTTTT.

The chain recombines TRBV9 with TRBJ1-4; possibly TRBD1 for D (5 bases). Per the germline V gene, CDR1 is SGDLS and CDR2 is YYNGEE. Trimming took 4 bases from V and 9 from J, leaving 19 bases between them. This CDR3 has 15 residues. The CDR3 is CASSPSPGLVKKLFF. CDR3 DNA: TGTGCCAGCAGCCCGTCCCCAGGGTTAGTGAAAAAACTGTTTTTT.

The genes are TRBV18 and TRBJ1-2; tentatively, D is TRBD1 (5 bases). The CDR3 has 13 residues. Germline loops: CDR1 KGHSH, CDR2 LQKENI. Between the trimmed V and J ends, which lost 2 bases and 7 bases, there was a span of 11 bases. Here the CDR3 DNA reads TGTGCCAGCTCACCAATTGAAGGGGCTGGCTACACCTTC. It encodes CASSPIEGAGYTF.

The V call is TRBV6-1, the J call TRBJ2-7; 8 bases map to TRBD1. Germline CDR1 and CDR2: MNHNS and SASEGT. The CDR3 is made up of 15 amino acids. V trimming: 1 base; J trimming: 8 bases; junction bases outside the gene matches: 10. CDR3 residues: CASSEGQGALIKQYF. The CDR3 nucleotides read TGTGCCAGCAGTGAAGGGCAGGGGGCGCTCATAAAGCAGTACTTC.

This clone has a handful of counts. The chain uses TRBV6-6 and TRBJ2-1, with D possibly TRBD2 on 7 matching bases. V was cut by 6 bases and J by 2 bases, with 17 bases left in between. In germline, CDR1 is MNHNY, CDR2 SVGAGI (reference sequence). The CDR3 is 16 residues long. This chain's CDR3 is CASSEGGADAYNEQFF. The CDR3 nucleotides read TGTGCCAGCAGCGAGGGGGGGGCTGATGCCTACAATGAGCAGTTCTTC.

The CDR3 nucleotides read TGCGCCAGCAGGTGGACAGGGCCTAATGAAAAACTGTTTTTT. It codes for CASRWTGPNEKLFF. This chain joins TRBV4-1 and TRBJ1-4, with TRBD1 matching 8 bases. V was clipped by 6 bases and J by 3 bases; unmatched bases: 3. Germline CDR1 MGHRA, CDR2 YSYEKL. The CDR3 totals 14 residues.

This chain uses TRBV4-2 with TRBJ2-5, with D possibly matching TRBD2 (5 bases). Germline V gives CDR1 LGHNA, CDR2 YNFKEQ. The CDR3 sequence is 14 residues long. Trimming took 4 bases from V and 0 from J, leaving 9 bases between them. CDR3 residues: CASSPGINQETQYF. Written as DNA, the CDR3 is TGTGCCAGCAGCCCGGGAATTAACCAAGAGACCCAGTACTTC.

V is TRBV7-9 and J is TRBJ1-4, with a tentative D call TRBD1 (5 bases). CDR1 is SEHNR, CDR2 FQNEAQ, per germline (reference sequence). The CDR3 covers 13 residues. V lost 7 bases and J 8 bases, leaving 14 bases between the germline ends. CDR3 nucleotide sequence: TGTGCCAGCACCCCGGAGGGGAGGGAAAAACTGTTTTTT. It encodes CASTPEGREKLFF.

This chain connects TRBV28 to TRBJ1-1; D perhaps matches TRBD1 (6 bases). Between the trimmed V and J ends, which lost 7 bases and 10 bases, there was a span of 22 bases. The CDR3 totals 14 residues. Germline V gene lookup returns CDR1 MDHEN and CDR2 SYDVKM. CDR3 amino acids: CASTTSGVRGSAFF. In DNA, the CDR3 is TGTGCCAGCACTACATCAGGCGTCAGGGGTTCAGCTTTCTTT.

In its sample, this clone was seen a few times. This chain links TRBV5-1 with TRBJ1-2, with TRBD1 matching over 7 bases. The CDR3 contains 15 residues. J gave up 3 bases and V 0 bases, and 5 bases lay outside the gene matches. The germline V gene encodes CDR1 SGHRS and CDR2 YFSETQ. Here the CDR3 reads CASSLGGRGYYGYTF. The CDR3, as DNA: TGCGCCAGCAGCTTGGGTGGCAGGGGGTACTATGGCTACACCTTC.

V usage is TRBV28 and J usage is TRBJ1-6; no definite D call. Trimming pared 2 bases from V and 0 bases from J, leaving 5 bases between. The CDR3 totals 15 residues. Germline V gene data show CDR1 as MDHEN and CDR2 as SYDVKM. The CDR3 sequence: CASSLGSSYNSPLHF. The CDR3 DNA sequence: TGTGCCAGCAGTTTAGGGAGCTCCTATAATTCACCCCTCCACTTT. The variable domain in full, with the rest retrieved from reference TRBV28 and TRBJ1-6, is DVKVTQSSRYLVKRTGEKVFLECVQDMDHENMFWYRQDPGLGLRLIYFSYDVKMKEKGDIPEGYSVSREKKERFSLILESASTNQTSMYLCASSLGSSYNSPLHFGNGTRLTVT.

The gene calls are TRBV27 and TRBJ2-3; weak D call: TRBD1 (6 bases). CDR1 is MNHEY and CDR2 is SMNVEV in the germline V gene (reference sequence). The CDR3 has 13 amino acids. Trimming removed 8 bases at V and 2 bases at J, with 11 bases between. CDR3 sequence reads: CASSLGATDTQYF. The DNA of the CDR3 is TGTGCCAGCTCTCTGGGGGCCACAGATACGCAGTATTTT.

The rearrangement uses TRBV29-1 and TRBJ1-1; the D gene is possibly TRBD1 (6 bases). The CDR3 sequence is 13 residues long. Germline V lookup: CDR1 SQVTM, CDR2 ANQGSEA. The germline V and J ends were trimmed by 5 bases and 1 base, with 11 bases remaining between them. The CDR3 spells CSVQGWTNTEAFF. Written as DNA, the CDR3 is TGCAGCGTTCAGGGGTGGACGAACACTGAAGCTTTCTTT.

This sequence joins TRBV27 and TRBJ1-2; 7 bases are a match to TRBD1. Germline V CDR1 and CDR2: MNHEY, SMNVEV (reference sequence). The junction had 7 bases not matched to a gene; V was cut back by 3 bases and J by 6 bases. The CDR3 extends over 14 amino acids. Here the CDR3 reads CASSLDRSVDGYTF. CDR3 sequence (DNA): TGTGCCAGCAGTTTGGACAGGAGTGTCGATGGCTACACCTTC.

V gene TRBV4-2 combines with J gene TRBJ1-5; possible D gene TRBD1, 6 bases. V was pared by 2 bases and J by 0 bases, with 11 bases between. Germline V gene lookup returns CDR1 LGHNA and CDR2 YNFKEQ. CDR3 length equals 16 residues. DNA for the CDR3: TGTGCCAGCAGCCAAACGAGGGGGACTAGCAATCAGCCCCAGCATTTT. Protein: CASSQTRGTSNQPQHF.

This chain joins TRBV5-3 and TRBJ1-1; D possibly corresponds to TRBD1 (6 bases). TRBV5-3 is sorted into the ORF group, with uncertain function. The CDR3 runs 19 residues. Trimming left V 1 base short and J 3 bases short, with 25 bases between. The CDR3 is CARSLSGKREGGGYTEAFF. The DNA of the CDR3 is TGTGCCAGAAGCTTGTCCGGGAAGAGAGAGGGGGGAGGGTACACTGAAGCTTTCTTT.

The CDR3, as DNA: TGTGCCAGTAGTGCCCGACAGGGGGCGATCAATCAGCCCCAGCATTTT. This gives the protein CASSARQGAINQPQHF. The chain couples TRBV19 to TRBJ1-5; 10 bases align to TRBD1. The V gene's germline CDR1 is LNHDA and CDR2 SQIVND (reference sequence). The ends lost 5 bases at V and 3 bases at J; junction bases unmatched: 7. The CDR3 has 16 residues.

This clone was seen a single time. V and J are TRBV20-1 and TRBJ2-5; D uncertain. This CDR3 region has 11 residues. V was cut by 6 bases and J by 2 bases, with 7 bases left in between. CDR1 and CDR2 (germline): DFQATT, SNEGSKA (reference sequence). CDR3 protein: CSAIQQETQYF. For the CDR3, the DNA is TGCAGTGCAATACAGCAAGAGACCCAGTACTTC.

This clone was observed a single time. This chain connects TRBV7-9 to TRBJ1-2, with a tentative D call TRBD1 (6 bases). V gave up 4 bases and J gave up 4 bases, with 13 bases separating them. This CDR3 contains 14 residues. Germline-derived CDR1 and CDR2 are SEHNR and FQNEAQ (reference sequence). CDR3 DNA: TGTGCCAGCAGCTCTACAGGGTCAGGCTATGGCTACACCTTC. It yields the protein CASSSTGSGYGYTF.

The chain is built from TRBV28 and TRBJ1-4; D is unclear. CDR3 size: 13 residues. Trimming removed 3 bases from V and 10 bases from J, with 12 bases in between. The V gene's germline CDR1 is MDHEN and CDR2 SYDVKM. The CDR3 is CASSLWRGGKLFF. For the CDR3, the DNA is TGTGCCAGCAGTTTGTGGCGGGGAGGAAAACTGTTTTTT.

The chain uses TRBV3-1 (or the pseudogene TRBV3-2) and TRBJ1-3; 7 bases are shared with TRBD1. From germline, CDR1 is LGHDT and CDR2 YNNKEL (reference sequence). J lost 2 bases, V lost 4 bases, and 5 bases had no gene match. The CDR3 spans 15 residues. CDR3 nucleotide sequence: TGTGCCAGCAGCCGCCTCGGACAGGCTGGAAACACCATATATTTT. Protein sequence: CASSRLGQAGNTIYF.